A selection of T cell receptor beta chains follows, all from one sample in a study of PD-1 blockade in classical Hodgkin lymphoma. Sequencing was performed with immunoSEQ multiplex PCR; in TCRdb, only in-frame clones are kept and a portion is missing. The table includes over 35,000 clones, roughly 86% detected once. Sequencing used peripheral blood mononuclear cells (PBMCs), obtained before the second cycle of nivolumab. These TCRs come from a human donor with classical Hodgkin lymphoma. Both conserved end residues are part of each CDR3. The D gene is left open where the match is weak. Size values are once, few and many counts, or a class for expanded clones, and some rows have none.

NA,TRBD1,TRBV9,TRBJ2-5,CASSVGTGQETQYF,TGTGCCAGCAGCGTAGGGACAGGACAAGAGACCCAGTACTTC
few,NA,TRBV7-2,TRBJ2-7,CASSLGTASYEQYF,TGTGCCAGCAGCTTAGGGACAGCCTCCTACGAGCAGTACTTC
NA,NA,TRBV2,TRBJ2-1,CASSDSTLSSYNEQFF,TGTGCCAGCAGTGATTCCACTCTGAGCTCCTACAATGAGCAGTTCTTC
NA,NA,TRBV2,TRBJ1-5,CASKTTSGNQPQHF,TGTGCCAGCAAGACTACATCAGGAAATCAGCCCCAGCATTTT
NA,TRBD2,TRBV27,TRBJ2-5,CASSLHPRGVQGTQYF,TGTGCCAGCAGTTTACATCCCCGGGGGGTGCAGGGGACCCAGTACTTC
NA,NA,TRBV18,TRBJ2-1,CASSPRQLEGTYNEQFF,TGTGCCAGCTCACCACGGCAACTGGAGGGGACCTACAATGAGCAGTTCTTC
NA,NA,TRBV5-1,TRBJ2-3,CASSLRDPGGEQYF,TGCGCCAGCAGCCTCCGGGACCCCGGTGGGGAGCAGTATTTT
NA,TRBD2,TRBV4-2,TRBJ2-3,CASSQDRLAGVLPSTDTQYF,TGTGCCAGCAGCCAAGATCGACTAGCGGGGGTCCTCCCTAGCACAGATACGCAGTATTTT
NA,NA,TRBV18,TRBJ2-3,CASSPISGQRGAADTQYF,TGTGCCAGCTCACCGATCTCTGGACAGAGGGGGGCGGCAGATACGCAGTATTTT
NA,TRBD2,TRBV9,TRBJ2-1,CASSVKGRGSEGNEQFF,TGTGCCAGCAGCGTAAAGGGGCGGGGGTCGGAGGGCAATGAGCAGTTCTTC
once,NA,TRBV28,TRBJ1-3,CASSFSNLGNTIYF,TGTGCCAGCAGTTTTTCGAACCTAGGAAACACCATATATTTT
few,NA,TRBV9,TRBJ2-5,CASSVAETQYF,TGTGCCAGCAGCGTAGCGGAGACCCAGTACTTC
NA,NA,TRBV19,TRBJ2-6,CASSSHSGANVLTF,TGTGCCAGTAGTTCCCACTCTGGGGCCAACGTCCTGACTTTC
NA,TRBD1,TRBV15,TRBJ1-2,CATSRGQGLHYGYTF,TGTGCCACCAGCAGGGGACAGGGCCTGCACTATGGCTACACCTTC
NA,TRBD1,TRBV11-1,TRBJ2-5,CASSSFPDQGEETQYF,TGTGCCAGCAGCTCCTTCCCAGACCAGGGGGAAGAGACCCAGTACTTC
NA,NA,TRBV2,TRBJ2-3,CASSARRREDTQYF,TGTGCCAGCAGTGCCCGTCGCAGGGAAGATACGCAGTATTTT
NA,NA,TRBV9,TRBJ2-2,CASSPRQRTGELFF,TGTGCCAGCAGCCCCAGACAGCGGACCGGGGAGCTGTTTTTT
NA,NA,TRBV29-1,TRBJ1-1,CSVDRGPTEAFF,TGCAGCGTTGATAGAGGACCTACTGAAGCTTTCTTT
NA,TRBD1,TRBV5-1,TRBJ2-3,CASSTDRLTDTQYF,TGCGCCAGCAGCACGGACAGGTTGACAGATACGCAGTATTTT
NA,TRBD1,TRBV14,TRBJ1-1,CASSPRTGRNTEAFF,TGTGCCAGCAGCCCGAGGACAGGTAGGAACACTGAAGCTTTCTTT
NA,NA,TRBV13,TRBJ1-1,CASSLRDEAFF,TGTGCCAGCTCATTGCGGGACGAAGCTTTCTTT
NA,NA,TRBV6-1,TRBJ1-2,CASSATATGPYGYTF,TGTGCCAGCAGTGCCACCGCCACAGGCCCCTATGGCTACACCTTC
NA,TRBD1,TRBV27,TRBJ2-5,CASSFGQGWETQYF,TGTGCCAGCAGTTTCGGACAGGGGTGGGAGACCCAGTACTTC
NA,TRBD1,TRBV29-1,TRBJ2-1,CSVAGLQGASYNEQFF,TGCAGCGTTGCGGGGCTACAGGGGGCCTCCTACAATGAGCAGTTCTTC
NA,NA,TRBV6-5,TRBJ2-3,CASRWDSTDTQYF,TGTGCCAGCAGGTGGGATAGCACAGATACGCAGTATTTT
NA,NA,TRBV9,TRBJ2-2,CASSVALNTGELFF,TGTGCCAGCAGCGTAGCCCTGAACACCGGGGAGCTGTTTTTT
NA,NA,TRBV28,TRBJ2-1,CASTSRNEQFF,TGTGCCAGCACCAGCCGTAATGAGCAGTTCTTC
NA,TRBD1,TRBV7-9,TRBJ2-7,CASSLGQGASEQYF,TGTGCCAGCAGCTTGGGACAGGGGGCAAGCGAGCAGTACTTC
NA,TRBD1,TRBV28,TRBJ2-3,CASSRGQGKTDTQYF,TGTGCCAGCAGCCGTGGACAGGGTAAGACAGATACGCAGTATTTT
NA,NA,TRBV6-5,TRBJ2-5,CASSYSVAGRTQYF,TGTGCCAGCAGTTACTCTGTGGCGGGGCGTACCCAGTACTTC
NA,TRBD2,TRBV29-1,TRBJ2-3,CSAEAGVSDTQYF,TGCAGCGCGGAAGCGGGAGTTTCAGATACGCAGTATTTT
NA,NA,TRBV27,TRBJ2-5,CASSPATGQETQYF,TGTGCCAGCAGCCCAGCGACAGGCCAAGAGACCCAGTACTTC
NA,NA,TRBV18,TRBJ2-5,CASSPAVETQYF,TGTGCCAGCTCACCAGCGGTAGAGACCCAGTACTTC
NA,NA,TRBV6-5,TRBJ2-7,CASSYSIGYEQYF,TGTGCCAGCAGTTACTCCATCGGCTACGAGCAGTACTTC
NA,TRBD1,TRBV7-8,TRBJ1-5,CASTGTENQPQHF,TGTGCCAGCACCGGGACAGAGAATCAGCCCCAGCATTTT
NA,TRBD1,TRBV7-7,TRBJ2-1,CASSLGRGRDEQFF,TGTGCCAGCAGCTTAGGCAGGGGGCGCGATGAGCAGTTCTTC
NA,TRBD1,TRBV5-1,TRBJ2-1,CASSLGAGGVYNEQFF,TGCGCCAGCAGCTTGGGAGCAGGGGGCGTCTACAATGAGCAGTTCTTC
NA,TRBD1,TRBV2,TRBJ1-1,CASSPQGAAFF,TGTGCCAGCAGTCCTCAGGGGGCAGCTTTCTTT
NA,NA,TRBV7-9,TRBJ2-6,CAQPGSGANVLTF,TGTGCTCAGCCAGGATCTGGGGCCAACGTCCTGACTTTC
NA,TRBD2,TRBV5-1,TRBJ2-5,CASTPGGAETQYF,TGCGCCAGCACCCCCGGGGGGGCGGAGACCCAGTACTTC
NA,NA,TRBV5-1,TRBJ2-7,CASSLEGHLLNEQYF,TGCGCCAGCAGCTTGGAGGGACACCTTCTGAACGAGCAGTACTTC
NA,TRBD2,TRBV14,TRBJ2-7,CASSRGGLAVEQYF,TGTGCCAGCAGCCGTGGGGGACTAGCGGTGGAGCAGTACTTC
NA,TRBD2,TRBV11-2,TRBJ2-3,CASSPGLAGGTDTQYF,TGTGCCAGCAGCCCAGGATTAGCGGGGGGCACAGATACGCAGTATTTT
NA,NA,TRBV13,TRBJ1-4,CASSRGQFEKLFF,TGTGCCAGCAGCAGAGGACAGTTTGAAAAACTGTTTTTT
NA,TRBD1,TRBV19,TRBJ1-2,CASTRTGDYGYTF,TGTGCCAGTACCCGGACAGGGGACTATGGCTACACCTTC
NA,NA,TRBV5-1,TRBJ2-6,CASSLPGSSGGANVLTF,TGCGCCAGCAGCTTACCGGGTTCGTCGGGCGGGGCCAACGTCCTGACTTTC
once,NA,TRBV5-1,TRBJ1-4,CASSFTVGGEKLFF,TGCGCCAGCAGCTTTACAGTAGGAGGTGAAAAACTGTTTTTT
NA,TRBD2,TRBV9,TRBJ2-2,CASSVGSGRASGELFF,TGTGCCAGCAGCGTAGGGAGCGGGAGGGCTTCCGGGGAGCTGTTTTTT